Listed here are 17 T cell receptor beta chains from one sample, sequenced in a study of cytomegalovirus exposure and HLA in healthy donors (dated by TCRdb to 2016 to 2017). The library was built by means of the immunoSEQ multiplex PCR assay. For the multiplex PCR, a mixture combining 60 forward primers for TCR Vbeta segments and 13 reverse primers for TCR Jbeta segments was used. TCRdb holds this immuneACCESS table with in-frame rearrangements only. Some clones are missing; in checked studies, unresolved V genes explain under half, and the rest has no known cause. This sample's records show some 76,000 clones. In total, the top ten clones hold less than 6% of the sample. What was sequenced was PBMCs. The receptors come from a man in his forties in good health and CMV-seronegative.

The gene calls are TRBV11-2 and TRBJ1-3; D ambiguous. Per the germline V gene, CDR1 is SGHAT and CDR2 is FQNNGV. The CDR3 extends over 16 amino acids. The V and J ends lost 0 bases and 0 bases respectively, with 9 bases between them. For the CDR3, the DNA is TGTGCCAGCAGCTTAGACCAGGTGATCTCTGGAAACACCATATATTTT. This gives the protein CASSLDQVISGNTIYF.

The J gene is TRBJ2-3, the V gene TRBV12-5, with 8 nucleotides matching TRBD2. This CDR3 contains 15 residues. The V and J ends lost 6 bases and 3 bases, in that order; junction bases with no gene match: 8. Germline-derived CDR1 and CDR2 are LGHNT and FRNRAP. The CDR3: CASGWAGGRTDTQYF. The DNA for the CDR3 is TGTGCTAGTGGCTGGGCGGGCGGGAGGACAGATACGCAGTATTTT.

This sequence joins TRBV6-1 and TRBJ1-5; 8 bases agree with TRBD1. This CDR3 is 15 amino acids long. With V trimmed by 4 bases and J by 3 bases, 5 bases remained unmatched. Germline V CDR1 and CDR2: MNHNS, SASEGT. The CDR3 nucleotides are TGTGCCAGCAGTGCGGACAGGGCGTTCAATCAGCCCCAGCATTTT. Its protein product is CASSADRAFNQPQHF.

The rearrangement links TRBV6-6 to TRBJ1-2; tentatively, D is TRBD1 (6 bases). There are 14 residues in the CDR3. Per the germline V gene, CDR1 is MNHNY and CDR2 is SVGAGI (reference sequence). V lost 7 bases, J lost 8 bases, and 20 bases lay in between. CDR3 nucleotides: TGTGCCAGCACAGGGGCCGTTTATTCGCAAGGCTACACCTTC. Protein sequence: CASTGAVYSQGYTF.

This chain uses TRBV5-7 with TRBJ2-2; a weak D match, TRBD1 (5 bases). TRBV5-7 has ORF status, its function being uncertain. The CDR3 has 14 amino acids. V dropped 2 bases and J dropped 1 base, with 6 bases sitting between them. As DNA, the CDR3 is TGTGCCAGCAGCTTAGGACAGAACACCGGGGAGCTGTTTTTT. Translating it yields CASSLGQNTGELFF.

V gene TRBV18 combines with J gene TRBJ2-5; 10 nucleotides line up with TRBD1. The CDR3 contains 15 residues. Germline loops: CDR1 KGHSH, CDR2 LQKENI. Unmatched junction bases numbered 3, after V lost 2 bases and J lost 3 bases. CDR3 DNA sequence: TGTGCCAGCTCACCATGGGACAGGGGTGAAGAGACCCAGTACTTC. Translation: CASSPWDRGEETQYF. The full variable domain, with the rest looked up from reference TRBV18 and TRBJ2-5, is NAGVMQNPRHLVRRRGQEARLRCSPMKGHSHVYWYRQLPEEGLKFMVYLQKENIIDESGMPKERFSAEFPKEGPSILRIQQVVRGDSAAYFCASSPWDRGEETQYFGPGTRLLVL.

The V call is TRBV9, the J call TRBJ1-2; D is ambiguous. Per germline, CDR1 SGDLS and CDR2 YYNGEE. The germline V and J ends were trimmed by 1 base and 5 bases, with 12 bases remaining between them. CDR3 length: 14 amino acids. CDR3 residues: CASSVSMMEYGYTF. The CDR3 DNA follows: TGTGCCAGCAGCGTATCGATGATGGAGTATGGCTACACCTTC.

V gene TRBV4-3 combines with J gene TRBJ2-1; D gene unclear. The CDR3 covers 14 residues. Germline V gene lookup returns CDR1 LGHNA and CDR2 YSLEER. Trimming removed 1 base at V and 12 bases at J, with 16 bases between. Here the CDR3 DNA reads TGCGCCAGCAGCCAAGTCATTGAGGCCATAGGGCAGTTCTTC. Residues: CASSQVIEAIGQFF.

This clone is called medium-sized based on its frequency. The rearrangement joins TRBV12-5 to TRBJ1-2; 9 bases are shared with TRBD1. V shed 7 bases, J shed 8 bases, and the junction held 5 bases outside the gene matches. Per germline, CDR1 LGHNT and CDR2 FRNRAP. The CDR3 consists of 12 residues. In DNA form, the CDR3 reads TGTGCTAGTGAGGACAGGGGAAAAGGCTACACCTTC. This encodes CASEDRGKGYTF.

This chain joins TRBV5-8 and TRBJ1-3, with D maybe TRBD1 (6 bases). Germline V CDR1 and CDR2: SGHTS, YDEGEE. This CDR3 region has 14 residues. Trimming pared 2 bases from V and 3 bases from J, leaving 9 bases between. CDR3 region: CASSFVRGGNTIYF. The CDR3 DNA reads TGTGCCAGCAGCTTCGTCAGGGGTGGAAACACCATATATTTT.

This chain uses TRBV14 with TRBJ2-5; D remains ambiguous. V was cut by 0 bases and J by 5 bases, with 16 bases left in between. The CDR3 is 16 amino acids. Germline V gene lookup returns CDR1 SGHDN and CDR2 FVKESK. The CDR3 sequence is CASSQDTILIWETQYF. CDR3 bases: TGTGCCAGCAGCCAAGATACTATCCTGATTTGGGAGACCCAGTACTTC. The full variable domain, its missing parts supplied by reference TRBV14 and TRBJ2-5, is EAGVTQFPSHSVIEKGQTVTLRCDPISGHDNLYWYRRVMGKEIKFLLHFVKESKQDESGMPNNRFLAERTGGTYSTLKVQPAELEDSGVYFCASSQDTILIWETQYFGPGTRLLVL.

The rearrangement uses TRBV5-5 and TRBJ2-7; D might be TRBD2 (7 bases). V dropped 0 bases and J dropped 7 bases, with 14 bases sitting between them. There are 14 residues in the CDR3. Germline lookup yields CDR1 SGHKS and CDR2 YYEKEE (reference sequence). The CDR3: CASSLASGEGEQYF. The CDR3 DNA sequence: TGTGCCAGCAGCTTGGCGTCAGGGGAGGGGGAGCAGTACTTC.

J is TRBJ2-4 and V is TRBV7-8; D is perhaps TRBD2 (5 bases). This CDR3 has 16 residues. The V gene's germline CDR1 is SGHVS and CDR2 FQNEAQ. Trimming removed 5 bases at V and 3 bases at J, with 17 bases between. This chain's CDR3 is CASSRDFRGGKNIQYF. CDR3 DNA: TGTGCCAGCAGCCGCGACTTCCGAGGAGGCAAAAACATTCAGTACTTC.

The CDR3 bases are TGTGCCAGCAGCTCCGGGAGGCCGAGTCCAAACACTGAAGCTTTCTTT. Its protein is CASSSGRPSPNTEAFF. The chain recombines TRBV5-4 with TRBJ1-1; no reliable D call. This CDR3 spans 16 amino acids. In germline, CDR1 is SGHNT, CDR2 YYREEE (reference sequence). The V and J ends lost 3 bases and 2 bases respectively, with 17 bases between them.

The CDR3 region has the DNA TGTGCCAGCAGACCGGGGGGAGTCGCAGATACGCAGTATTTT. It yields the protein CASRPGGVADTQYF. This chain links TRBV27 with TRBJ2-3; 7 positions match TRBD2. This CDR3 has 14 amino acids. The J segment lost 4 bases and the V segment lost 6 bases, leaving 7 bases of the junction unmatched. Germline-derived CDR1 and CDR2 are MNHEY and SMNVEV (reference sequence).

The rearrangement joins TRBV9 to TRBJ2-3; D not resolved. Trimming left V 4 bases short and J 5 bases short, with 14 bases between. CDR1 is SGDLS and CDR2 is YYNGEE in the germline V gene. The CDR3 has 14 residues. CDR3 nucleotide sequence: TGTGCCAGCAGCAAGAAGTCGAGGCAAGATACGCAGTATTTT. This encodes CASSKKSRQDTQYF.

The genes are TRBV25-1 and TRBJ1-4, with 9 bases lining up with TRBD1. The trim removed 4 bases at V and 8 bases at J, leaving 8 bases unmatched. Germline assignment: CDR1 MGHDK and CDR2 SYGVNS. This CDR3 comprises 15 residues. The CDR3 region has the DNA TGTGCCAGCAGTGCCGGGGGGACAGGGAGCGAAAAACTGTTTTTT. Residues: CASSAGGTGSEKLFF.